The rows below give T cell receptor beta chains drawn from one sample of a study of blood T cell repertoires in COVID-19. Using immunoSEQ multiplex PCR, the repertoire was profiled, and TCRdb retains in-frame clones only, with some absent. The sample contains 35,000 to 50,000 clones, over 70% of which appear only once. The sample taken for sequencing was peripheral blood. Receptors originate from a woman aged 55-75 years with acute or convalescent COVID-19. CDR3s include the opening cysteine and the closing phenylalanine or tryptophan. Each record gives: V gene, D gene, J gene, CDR3 protein, CDR3 DNA. D genes are given only for firm matches.

TRBV2	-	TRBJ2-5	CASSERSMSEETQYF	TGTGCCAGCAGTGAACGGTCAATGAGTGAAGAGACCCAGTACTTC
TRBV7-2	TRBD1	TRBJ1-2	CASSPRDRGYTF	TGTGCCAGCAGCCCCCGGGACAGGGGCTACACCTTC
TRBV2	-	TRBJ1-4	CASSFGGVEKLFF	TGTGCCAGCAGTTTCGGAGGTGTGGAAAAACTGTTTTTT
TRBV2	-	TRBJ2-7	CASNRIRGEQYF	TGTGCCAGCAATCGAATCCGCGGGGAGCAGTACTTC
TRBV11-2	-	TRBJ2-1	CASSSGLYTYNEQFF	TGTGCCAGCAGCTCCGGACTGTACACCTACAATGAGCAGTTCTTC
TRBV6-5	TRBD1	TRBJ1-2	CANRGQVGDYGYTF	TGTGCCAACCGAGGACAGGTTGGTGACTATGGCTACACCTTC
TRBV11-3	TRBD2	TRBJ2-2	CASSFALAMTGELFF	TGTGCCAGCAGCTTTGCACTAGCGATGACCGGGGAGCTGTTTTTT
TRBV7-9	-	TRBJ1-4	CASSLGRSFNEKLFF	TGTGCCAGCAGCTTAGGACGGAGCTTCAATGAAAAACTGTTTTTT
TRBV6-5	-	TRBJ1-1	CASSSLREWREAFF	TGTGCCAGCAGCTCCCTCAGGGAATGGCGAGAAGCTTTCTTT
TRBV27	-	TRBJ2-7	CATTGKGYEQYF	TGTGCCACTACCGGGAAGGGTTACGAGCAGTACTTC
TRBV27	-	TRBJ1-2	CATSRGNNYGYTF	TGTGCCACCTCTAGAGGGAACAACTATGGCTACACCTTC
TRBV29-1	TRBD1	TRBJ1-2	CSVLTDPNRDQGDADTF	TGCAGCGTACTGACCGACCCTAACAGGGACCAGGGGGATGCAGACACCTTC
TRBV30	-	TRBJ1-2	CAWRSQSGYYGYTF	TGTGCCTGGAGATCCCAATCGGGGTACTATGGCTACACCTTC
TRBV6-5	-	TRBJ2-7	CASIGGALYEQYF	TGTGCCAGCATAGGAGGGGCGCTCTACGAGCAGTACTTC
TRBV25-1	-	TRBJ2-1	CASSWSSYNEQFF	TGTGCCAGCAGCTGGAGCTCCTACAATGAGCAGTTCTTC
TRBV12-3/TRBV12-4	-	TRBJ2-7	CASSFGKSYEQYF	TGTGCCAGCAGTTTCGGTAAATCCTACGAGCAGTACTTC